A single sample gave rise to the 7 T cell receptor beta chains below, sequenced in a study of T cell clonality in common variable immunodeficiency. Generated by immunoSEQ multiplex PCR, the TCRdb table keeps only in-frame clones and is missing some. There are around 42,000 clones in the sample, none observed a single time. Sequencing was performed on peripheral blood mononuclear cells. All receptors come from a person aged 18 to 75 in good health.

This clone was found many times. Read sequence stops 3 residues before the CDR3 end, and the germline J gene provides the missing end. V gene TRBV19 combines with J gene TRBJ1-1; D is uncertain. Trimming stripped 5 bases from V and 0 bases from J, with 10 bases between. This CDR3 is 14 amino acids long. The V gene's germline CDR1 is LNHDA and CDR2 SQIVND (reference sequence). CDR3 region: CASSSGLMNTEAFF. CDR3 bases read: TGTGCCAGTAGTTCTGGCTTGATGAACACTGAA.

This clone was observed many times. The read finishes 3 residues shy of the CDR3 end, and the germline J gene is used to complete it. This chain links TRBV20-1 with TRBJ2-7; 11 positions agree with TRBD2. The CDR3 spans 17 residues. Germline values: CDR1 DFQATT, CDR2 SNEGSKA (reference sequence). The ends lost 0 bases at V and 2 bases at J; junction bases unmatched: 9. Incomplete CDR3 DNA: TGCAGTGCTAGAGATAGTATTAGCGGGAGGGCCCCCTACGAG. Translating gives CSARDSISGRAPYE. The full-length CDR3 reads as CSARDSISGRAPYEQYF.

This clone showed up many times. Partial CDR3 DNA: TGTGCCAGCAGCTTAGTGGCAGGCCACGATGAG. Protein sequence: CASSLVAGHDE. The full CDR3 sequence reads CASSLVAGHDEQFF. The chain has TRBV7-9 and TRBJ2-1; no firm D call. The CDR3 end lies 3 residues beyond the end of the read and is filled in from the germline J gene. The germline V gene has CDR1 SEHNR and CDR2 FQNEAQ (reference sequence). V shed 1 base and J shed 8 bases, with 12 bases lying between them. The CDR3 is 14 amino acids.

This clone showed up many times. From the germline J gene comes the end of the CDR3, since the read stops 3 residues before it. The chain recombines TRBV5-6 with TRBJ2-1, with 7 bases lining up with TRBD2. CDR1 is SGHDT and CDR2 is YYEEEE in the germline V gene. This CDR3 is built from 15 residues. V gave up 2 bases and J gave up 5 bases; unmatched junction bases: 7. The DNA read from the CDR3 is TGTGCCAGCAGCTTCCCCGGGACTACGGACAATGAG. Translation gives CASSFPGTTDNE. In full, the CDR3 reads CASSFPGTTDNEQFF.

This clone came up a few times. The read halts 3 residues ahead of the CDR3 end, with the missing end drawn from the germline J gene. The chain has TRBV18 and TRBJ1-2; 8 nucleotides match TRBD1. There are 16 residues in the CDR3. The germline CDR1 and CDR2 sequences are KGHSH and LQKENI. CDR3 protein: CASSPSVAGGLYDYTF. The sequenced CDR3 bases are TGTGCCAGCTCACCATCCGTGGCAGGGGGCCTCTACGAC.

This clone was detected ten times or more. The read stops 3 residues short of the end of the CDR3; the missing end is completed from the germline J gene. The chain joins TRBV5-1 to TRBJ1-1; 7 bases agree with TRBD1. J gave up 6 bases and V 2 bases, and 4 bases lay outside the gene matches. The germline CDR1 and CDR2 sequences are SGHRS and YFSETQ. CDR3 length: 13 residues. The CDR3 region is CASSFQGVAEAFF. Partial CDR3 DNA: TGCGCCAGCAGCTTTCAGGGGGTCGCTGAA.

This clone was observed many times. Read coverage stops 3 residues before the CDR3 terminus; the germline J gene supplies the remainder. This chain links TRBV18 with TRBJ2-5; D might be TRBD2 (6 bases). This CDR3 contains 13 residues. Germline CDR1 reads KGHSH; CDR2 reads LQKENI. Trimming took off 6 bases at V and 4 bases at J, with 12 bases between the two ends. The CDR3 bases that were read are TGTGCCAGCTCGCACAGGACTACAGAGACC. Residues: CASSHRTTET. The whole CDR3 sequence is CASSHRTTETQYF. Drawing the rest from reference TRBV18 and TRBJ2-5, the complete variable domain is NAGVMQNPRHLVRRRGQEARLRCSPMKGHSHVYWYRQLPEEGLKFMVYLQKENIIDESGMPKERFSAEFPKEGPSILRIQQVVRGDSAAYFCASSHRTTETQYFGPGTRLLVL.